This TCR beta chain was documented in a study of blood T cell repertoires in COVID-19. Study details: PBMCs, B-cell-depleted T cells, or T cells were the source of the cDNA or gDNA that made up the material.

Trimming left V 5 bases short and J 0 bases short, with 7 bases between. Germline V gives CDR1 GTSNPN, CDR2 SVGIG (reference sequence). The CDR3 has 13 amino acids. Participants were aged 18 to 89 years, lived in some 23 US areas, and enrolled virtually. Which cohort a participant joined came from the clinical history participants gave. Source study methods: Amplification from reference gene primers served as the basis for estimated nucleated cell counts. This table comes from immunoSEQ multiplex PCR, and its TCRdb copy is limited to in-frame clones, with some not included. Clonal size and the V and J genes are those of that table, whereas D and trimming came from the DNA. The sample has around 290,000 clones, 75% to 95% seen once.

The sample consisted of PBMCs or T cells enriched from blood (not recorded which). This sequence was found in a woman aged 30 to 39 who had recovered from COVID-19. The chain joins TRBV30 to TRBJ2-2; no clear D. In nucleotides, the CDR3 is TGTGCCTGGTGTCAATCGAACACCGGGGAGCTGTTTTTT. It encodes CAWCQSNTGELFF.